Listed below are T cell receptor beta chains from one sample, sequenced in a study of blood T cell repertoires in COVID-19. Libraries were prepared by immunoSEQ multiplex PCR; TCRdb keeps only in-frame clonotypes and omits some of them. The data contain 220,000 or so clones, around 89% of them seen just once; the ten biggest clones take up approximately 16%. The specimen sequenced was PBMCs or T cells enriched from blood (not recorded which). Every receptor here comes from a young man who had been exposed to COVID-19. Both conserved end residues are part of each CDR3. Fields, in order: clone size, V gene, D gene, J gene, CDR3 length, CDR3 protein, CDR3 DNA. A D gene is named only where the DNA matches it firmly. Some rows have no size entry. The others give once, few or many, or a class for an expanded clone.

abundance: -
v_gene: TRBV2
d_gene: TRBD2
j_gene: TRBJ2-2
len: 14
CDR3aa: CASGLAGNTGELFF
CDR3nt: TGTGCCAGCGGTCTAGCGGGGAACACCGGGGAGCTGTTTTTT

abundance: -
v_gene: TRBV2
d_gene: TRBD1
j_gene: TRBJ2-7
len: 18
CDR3aa: CASSPPGQNPLLSYEQYF
CDR3nt: TGTGCCAGCAGTCCACCGGGACAGAACCCACTTCTCTCCTACGAGCAGTACTTC

abundance: -
v_gene: TRBV7-2
d_gene: -
j_gene: TRBJ1-5
len: 13
CDR3aa: CASSLERGQPQHF
CDR3nt: TGTGCCAGCAGCTTAGAGCGGGGTCAGCCCCAGCATTTT

abundance: -
v_gene: TRBV7-2
d_gene: -
j_gene: TRBJ2-2
len: 15
CDR3aa: CASSSSRGRAGELFF
CDR3nt: TGTGCCAGCAGCTCCTCAAGGGGTAGGGCCGGGGAGCTGTTTTTT

abundance: -
v_gene: TRBV25-1
d_gene: -
j_gene: TRBJ1-1
len: 13
CDR3aa: CASGGAANTEAFF
CDR3nt: TGTGCCAGCGGAGGAGCAGCGAACACTGAAGCTTTCTTT

abundance: -
v_gene: TRBV29-1
d_gene: TRBD1
j_gene: TRBJ1-2
len: 13
CDR3aa: CSVDLGDREGYTF
CDR3nt: TGCAGCGTTGACCTAGGGGACAGGGAGGGCTACACCTTC

abundance: once
v_gene: TRBV3-1/TRBV3-2
d_gene: -
j_gene: TRBJ1-6
len: 16
CDR3aa: CASSQQGSSYNSPLHF
CDR3nt: TGTGCCAGCAGCCAACAGGGGAGCTCCTATAATTCACCCCTCCACTTT

abundance: -
v_gene: TRBV2
d_gene: -
j_gene: TRBJ1-4
len: 12
CDR3aa: CASIGANEKLFF
CDR3nt: TGTGCCAGCATCGGGGCTAATGAAAAACTGTTTTTT

abundance: -
v_gene: TRBV6-6
d_gene: -
j_gene: TRBJ1-1
len: 13
CDR3aa: CASSAESNTEAFF
CDR3nt: TGTGCCAGCAGTGCCGAGTCTAACACTGAAGCTTTCTTT

abundance: -
v_gene: TRBV4-3
d_gene: TRBD2
j_gene: TRBJ2-7
len: 15
CDR3aa: CASSQELAGAGEQYF
CDR3nt: TGCGCCAGCAGCCAAGAATTAGCGGGGGCGGGGGAGCAGTACTTC

abundance: -
v_gene: TRBV27
d_gene: -
j_gene: TRBJ2-1
len: 19
CDR3aa: CASSLYPPSDSSPYNEQFF
CDR3nt: TGTGCCAGCAGTTTATACCCACCCTCTGACAGTTCCCCCTACAATGAGCAGTTCTTC

abundance: -
v_gene: TRBV5-4
d_gene: TRBD1
j_gene: TRBJ1-6
len: 16
CDR3aa: CASSSRDRGGDSPLHF
CDR3nt: TGTGCCAGCAGCTCCCGGGACAGGGGAGGGGATTCACCCCTCCACTTT

abundance: few
v_gene: TRBV5-6
d_gene: -
j_gene: TRBJ2-7
len: 14
CDR3aa: CASSLDAHSYEQYF
CDR3nt: TGTGCCAGCAGCTTGGATGCGCACTCCTACGAGCAGTACTTC

abundance: -
v_gene: TRBV10-3
d_gene: -
j_gene: TRBJ2-7
len: 13
CDR3aa: CAISVEGLYEQYF
CDR3nt: TGTGCCATCAGTGTGGAGGGACTCTACGAGCAGTACTTC

abundance: -
v_gene: TRBV2
d_gene: TRBD2
j_gene: TRBJ2-3
len: 13
CDR3aa: CASGGDLEYTQYF
CDR3nt: TGTGCCAGCGGGGGGGACCTCGAGTATACGCAGTATTTT

abundance: once
v_gene: TRBV25-1
d_gene: -
j_gene: TRBJ1-6
len: 17
CDR3aa: CASSQTLIKVENSPLHF
CDR3nt: TGTGCCAGCAGTCAAACCTTAATTAAGGTGGAGAATTCACCCCTCCACTTT

abundance: -
v_gene: TRBV4-3
d_gene: -
j_gene: TRBJ2-1
len: 12
CDR3aa: CASSHTSNEQFF
CDR3nt: TGCGCCAGCAGCCATACTAGCAATGAGCAGTTCTTC

abundance: -
v_gene: TRBV5-1
d_gene: TRBD1
j_gene: TRBJ2-3
len: 14
CDR3aa: CASSGDRGADTQYF
CDR3nt: TGCGCCAGCAGCGGCGACAGGGGGGCAGATACGCAGTATTTT

abundance: -
v_gene: TRBV3-1/TRBV3-2
d_gene: -
j_gene: TRBJ1-2
len: 14
CDR3aa: CASKRGFSPSGYTF
CDR3nt: TGTGCCAGCAAACGGGGGTTCTCCCCGTCCGGCTACACCTTC

abundance: -
v_gene: TRBV5-1
d_gene: TRBD2
j_gene: TRBJ2-7
len: 15
CDR3aa: CASSPGGASSYEQYF
CDR3nt: TGCGCCAGCAGCCCGGGGGGGGCCAGCTCCTACGAGCAGTACTTC

abundance: -
v_gene: TRBV5-5
d_gene: TRBD2
j_gene: TRBJ2-1
len: 17
CDR3aa: CASSQRGVLGSYNEQFF
CDR3nt: TGTGCCAGCAGTCAGCGGGGGGTATTGGGCTCCTACAATGAGCAGTTCTTC

abundance: -
v_gene: TRBV12-5
d_gene: -
j_gene: TRBJ2-1
len: 19
CDR3aa: CASGLVTGSSARTYNEQFF
CDR3nt: TGTGCTAGTGGTTTGGTTACTGGATCCAGCGCCCGTACCTACAATGAGCAGTTCTTC

abundance: -
v_gene: TRBV18
d_gene: TRBD1
j_gene: TRBJ1-1
len: 13
CDR3aa: CASSLRGLHEAFF
CDR3nt: TGTGCCAGCTCGCTCAGGGGGTTGCATGAAGCTTTCTTT

abundance: -
v_gene: TRBV5-5
d_gene: TRBD1
j_gene: TRBJ1-6
len: 16
CDR3aa: CASGPGTGFNNSPLHF
CDR3nt: TGTGCCAGCGGACCCGGGACAGGGTTCAATAATTCACCCCTCCACTTT

abundance: -
v_gene: TRBV6-2/TRBV6-3
d_gene: -
j_gene: TRBJ1-4
len: 16
CDR3aa: CASSYVFGATNEKLFF
CDR3nt: TGTGCCAGCAGTTACGTATTCGGGGCAACTAATGAAAAACTGTTTTTT

abundance: -
v_gene: TRBV20-1
d_gene: TRBD1
j_gene: TRBJ2-1
len: 11
CDR3aa: CSAGQGGEQFF
CDR3nt: TGCAGTGCTGGACAGGGAGGTGAGCAGTTCTTC

abundance: -
v_gene: TRBV19
d_gene: TRBD1
j_gene: TRBJ1-6
len: 15
CDR3aa: CASTAGNRGRSPLHF
CDR3nt: TGTGCCAGTACCGCCGGGAACAGGGGACGCTCACCCCTCCACTTT

abundance: once
v_gene: TRBV2
d_gene: TRBD1
j_gene: TRBJ1-5
len: 15
CDR3aa: CASEIGTGVNQPQHF
CDR3nt: TGTGCCAGCGAAATCGGGACAGGGGTCAATCAGCCCCAGCATTTT

abundance: -
v_gene: TRBV5-4
d_gene: TRBD1
j_gene: TRBJ2-2
len: 17
CDR3aa: CASSNKAGGPGTGELFF
CDR3nt: TGTGCCAGCAGCAACAAGGCAGGGGGCCCGGGCACCGGGGAGCTGTTTTTT

abundance: once
v_gene: TRBV9
d_gene: TRBD1
j_gene: TRBJ1-4
len: 17
CDR3aa: CASSVGDRGRANEKLFF
CDR3nt: TGTGCCAGCAGCGTAGGCGACAGGGGGCGGGCTAATGAAAAACTGTTTTTT

abundance: -
v_gene: TRBV29-1
d_gene: TRBD1
j_gene: TRBJ2-7
len: 14
CDR3aa: CSVSDRGERNEQYF
CDR3nt: TGCAGCGTTTCGGACAGGGGGGAAAGGAACGAGCAGTACTTC

abundance: -
v_gene: TRBV30
d_gene: -
j_gene: TRBJ2-2
len: 12
CDR3aa: CAWSVSPGELFF
CDR3nt: TGTGCCTGGAGTGTATCTCCCGGGGAGCTGTTTTTT

abundance: -
v_gene: TRBV5-6
d_gene: TRBD1
j_gene: TRBJ1-5
len: 15
CDR3aa: CASSPAPTGDQPQHF
CDR3nt: TGTGCCAGCAGCCCAGCCCCGACAGGGGATCAGCCCCAGCATTTT

abundance: -
v_gene: TRBV19
d_gene: TRBD1
j_gene: TRBJ1-4
len: 15
CDR3aa: CASSILGTATEKLFF
CDR3nt: TGTGCCAGTAGTATTTTGGGGACAGCAACGGAAAAACTGTTTTTT

abundance: -
v_gene: TRBV2
d_gene: TRBD2
j_gene: TRBJ2-7
len: 17
CDR3aa: CASPPWTSGENSVEQYF
CDR3nt: TGTGCCAGTCCCCCTTGGACTAGCGGGGAGAATTCTGTCGAGCAGTACTTC

abundance: -
v_gene: TRBV4-3
d_gene: -
j_gene: TRBJ1-2
len: 14
CDR3aa: CASSQDRGGLGYTF
CDR3nt: TGCGCCAGCAGCCAAGATAGGGGAGGGCTAGGCTACACCTTC

abundance: -
v_gene: TRBV6-6
d_gene: TRBD1
j_gene: TRBJ2-1
len: 16
CDR3aa: CASSPPGQGSYNEQFF
CDR3nt: TGTGCCAGCAGTCCACCGGGACAGGGCTCCTACAATGAGCAGTTCTTC

abundance: -
v_gene: TRBV19
d_gene: -
j_gene: TRBJ2-5
len: 16
CDR3aa: CASSIRGQGSQETQYF
CDR3nt: TGTGCCAGTAGTATCAGGGGTCAGGGGAGTCAAGAGACCCAGTACTTC

abundance: -
v_gene: TRBV15
d_gene: -
j_gene: TRBJ2-7
len: 14
CDR3aa: CATSRDKNPSEQYF
CDR3nt: TGTGCCACCAGCAGGGACAAGAATCCCTCCGAGCAGTACTTC

abundance: -
v_gene: TRBV5-4
d_gene: -
j_gene: TRBJ2-5
len: 13
CDR3aa: CASSLNYQETQYF
CDR3nt: TGTGCCAGCAGCTTAAACTACCAAGAGACCCAGTACTTC

abundance: -
v_gene: TRBV3-1/TRBV3-2
d_gene: TRBD1
j_gene: TRBJ1-2
len: 15
CDR3aa: CASSQATGQYYGYTF
CDR3nt: TGTGCCAGCAGCCAAGCCACGGGACAGTACTATGGCTACACCTTC

abundance: -
v_gene: TRBV6-2/TRBV6-3
d_gene: -
j_gene: TRBJ1-5
len: 15
CDR3aa: CASSYSNRMGQPQHF
CDR3nt: TGTGCCAGCAGTTACTCGAACAGAATGGGTCAGCCCCAGCATTTT